The 27 T cell receptor beta chains below all came from one sample that was sequenced in a study of blood T cell repertoires in COVID-19. Assay used: immunoSEQ multiplex PCR; TCRdb lists only in-frame clones, some missing. The table lists 55,000 to 80,000 clones, less than 85% of them singletons. Sequencing used peripheral blood. Source of these receptors: a woman older than 75 with acute or convalescent COVID-19.

There are a few counts of this clone. The chain recombines TRBV6-6 with TRBJ2-1, with D possibly TRBD2 on 5 matching bases. This CDR3 region has 13 residues. Per germline, CDR1 MNHNY and CDR2 SVGAGI (reference sequence). V was clipped by 5 bases and J by 3 bases, with 8 bases between them. The CDR3 region has the DNA TGTGCCAGCAGTCTTACTAGCTACAATGAGCAGTTCTTC. Translating it yields CASSLTSYNEQFF.

This chain joins TRBV5-1 and TRBJ1-1; no definite D call. The CDR3 is made up of 13 amino acids. Trimming removed 4 bases from V and 4 bases from J, with 11 bases in between. CDR1 and CDR2 (germline): SGHRS, YFSETQ. The DNA for the CDR3 is TGCGCCAGCAGCGCCCGCGGGCCCACTGAAGCTTTCTTT. This sequence encodes CASSARGPTEAFF. The whole variable domain, remainder taken from reference TRBV5-1 and TRBJ1-1, is KAGVTQTPRYLIKTRGQQVTLSCSPISGHRSVSWYQQTPGQGLQFLFEYFSETQRNKGNFPGRFSGRQFSNSRSEMNVSTLELGDSALYLCASSARGPTEAFFGQGTRLTVV.

The chain links TRBV2 to TRBJ2-7; TRBD2 agrees at 8 bases. CDR3 length: 14 amino acids. Looked up from germline, CDR1 is SNHLY and CDR2 is FYNNEI. V was pared by 6 bases and J by 3 bases, with 7 bases of the junction left unmatched. CDR3 in amino acids: CASSSGGGIYEQYF. The CDR3 DNA is TGTGCCAGCAGCTCGGGGGGGGGAATCTACGAGCAGTACTTC.

The chain uses TRBV24-1 and TRBJ2-2, with 9 bases matching TRBD1. The length of the CDR3 is 18 residues. The V segment lost 5 bases and the J segment 3 bases; nucleotides outside the gene matches: 12. In germline, CDR1 is KGHDR, CDR2 SFDVKD. CDR3 in DNA: TGTGCCACCAGTGGCCTTCCTACAGGGGGCTCGGACACCGGGGAGCTGTTTTTT. It translates to CATSGLPTGGSDTGELFF.

The chain has TRBV24-1 and TRBJ2-2; 12 bases line up with TRBD2. CDR3 size: 15 residues. Germline assignment: CDR1 KGHDR and CDR2 SFDVKD. Unmatched junction bases numbered 6, after V lost 4 bases and J lost 10 bases. The DNA for the CDR3 is TGTGCCACCAGTGACCCTAGCGGGAGGGCCGTGGAGCTGTTTTTT. Protein product: CATSDPSGRAVELFF.

V is TRBV12-5 and J is TRBJ2-3; 10 positions agree with TRBD2. The CDR3 is made up of 18 amino acids. Germline V gene data show CDR1 as LGHNT and CDR2 as FRNRAP. V lost 5 bases and J lost 0; bases outside the gene matches: 11. The CDR3 spells CASGRGVAGGFSTDTQYF. The CDR3 DNA is TGTGCTAGTGGTAGAGGGGTAGCGGGGGGATTTAGCACAGATACGCAGTATTTT.

This sequence joins TRBV24-1 and TRBJ2-5; 9 bases align to TRBD2. The V and J ends lost 4 bases and 0 bases, in that order; junction bases with no gene match: 2. This CDR3 comprises 15 residues. Looked up from germline, CDR1 is KGHDR and CDR2 is SFDVKD. The CDR3 sequence is CATSEGGGDQETQYF. CDR3 DNA: TGTGCCACCAGTGAGGGCGGGGGGGACCAAGAGACCCAGTACTTC.

V usage is TRBV16 and J usage is TRBJ1-1, with TRBD1 matching over 7 bases. The germline V gene has CDR1 KGHSY and CDR2 FQNENV. With 4 bases clipped from V and 1 base from J, the junction kept 6 bases outside the gene matches. The CDR3 is 15 amino acids. The CDR3 coding sequence is TGTGCCAGCAGCCCGCGGACAGGAGGGAACACTGAAGCTTTCTTT. This sequence encodes CASSPRTGGNTEAFF. The full variable domain, rest sourced from reference TRBV16 and TRBJ1-1, is GEEVAQTPKHLVRGEGQKAKLYCAPIKGHSYVFWYQQVLKNEFKFLISFQNENVFDETGMPKERFSAKCLPNSPCSLEIQATKLEDSAVYFCASSPRTGGNTEAFFGQGTRLTVV.

In its sample, this clone was seen once. The V gene is TRBV30, the J gene TRBJ2-5; tentative D call: TRBD2 (6 bases). V lost 2 bases, J lost 5 bases, and 12 bases lay in between. This CDR3 has 13 amino acids. The germline V gene has CDR1 GTSNPN and CDR2 SVGIG (reference sequence). The CDR3 sequence: CAWSISGEETQYF. CDR3 nucleotide sequence: TGTGCCTGGAGTATTTCGGGGGAGGAGACCCAGTACTTC.

The chain carries TRBV5-1 and TRBJ2-3, with D perhaps TRBD2 (6 bases). This CDR3 is 15 amino acids long. V gave up 0 bases and J gave up 4 bases, with 12 bases separating them. Germline V gene sequence: CDR1 SGHRS, CDR2 YFSETQ. Here the CDR3 DNA reads TGCGCCAGCAGCTTGGTAAGCGGGTGGGCAGATACGCAGTATTTT. Translation: CASSLVSGWADTQYF.

As for this clone: In the same sample, other DNA sequences code for this CDR3. The V gene is TRBV30, the J gene TRBJ2-6, with D possibly TRBD2 on 5 matching bases. Germline-derived CDR1 and CDR2 are GTSNPN and SVGIG (reference sequence). This CDR3 has 16 residues. Between the trimmed V and J ends, which lost 0 bases and 1 base, there was a span of 10 bases. The CDR3 here is CAWSVLGGSGANVLTF. The CDR3 DNA reads as TGTGCCTGGAGTGTACTTGGCGGGTCTGGGGCCAACGTCCTGACTTTC.

V usage is TRBV6-5 and J usage is TRBJ1-1, with D maybe TRBD1 (5 bases). Looked up from germline, CDR1 is MNHEY and CDR2 is SVGAGI. The length of the CDR3 is 16 residues. V was shortened by 0 bases and J by 6 bases, with 17 bases between the two germline ends. In DNA form, the CDR3 reads TGTGCCAGCAGTTACTCGGGGCGGGGAAATAGCGCTGAAGCTTTCTTT. This encodes CASSYSGRGNSAEAFF.

The table lists this clone with a few counts. The chain couples TRBV9 to TRBJ1-6, with 7 nucleotides matching TRBD1. The trim removed 4 bases at V and 7 bases at J, leaving 8 bases unmatched. CDR3 size: 15 residues. Per the germline V gene, CDR1 is SGDLS and CDR2 is YYNGEE. The CDR3 region has the DNA TGTGCCAGCAGCCTCACATCGACAGGGAATTCACCCCTCCACTTT. Protein product: CASSLTSTGNSPLHF.

The V gene is TRBV3-1 (or the pseudogene TRBV3-2), the J gene TRBJ2-3; the match to TRBD2 covers 15 bases. With V trimmed by 4 bases and J by 6 bases, 8 bases remained unmatched. Germline CDR1 reads LGHDT; CDR2 reads YNNKEL (reference sequence). This CDR3 is 17 amino acids long. The CDR3 sequence is CASSPWTSGGAYDTQYF. CDR3 nucleotides: TGTGCCAGCAGCCCTTGGACTAGCGGGGGGGCCTATGATACGCAGTATTTT.

This clone was found a few times. The genes are TRBV6-5 and TRBJ2-7; TRBD1 aligns across 10 bases. Germline assignment: CDR1 MNHEY and CDR2 SVGAGI. The CDR3 sequence is 14 residues long. The ends lost 5 bases at V and 2 bases at J; junction bases unmatched: 3. The CDR3 loop is CASSPGQGTYEQYF. The CDR3 DNA is TGTGCCAGCAGTCCGGGACAGGGGACCTACGAGCAGTACTTC.

V usage is TRBV15 and J usage is TRBJ1-2; possible D gene TRBD1, 5 bases. The CDR3 length is 15 residues. Germline loops: CDR1 LNHNV, CDR2 YYDKDF (reference sequence). With 0 bases removed from V and 7 bases from J, the gap between germline ends came to 15 bases. The CDR3: CATSRDLGTWVGYTF. CDR3 sequence (DNA): TGTGCCACCAGCAGAGATCTTGGGACTTGGGTTGGCTACACCTTC.

This clone was recorded a few times. The chain links TRBV2 to TRBJ1-1; D possibly corresponds to TRBD1 (6 bases). The V gene's germline CDR1 is SNHLY and CDR2 FYNNEI. The length of the CDR3 is 15 residues. Trimming shortened V by 2 bases and J by 3 bases, and 13 bases separated the two germline ends. Here the CDR3 reads CASSELYRDHTEAFF. CDR3 coding DNA: TGTGCCAGCAGTGAACTGTACAGGGACCACACTGAAGCTTTCTTT.

The chain employs TRBV19 and TRBJ2-7; a possible D gene is TRBD2 (5 bases). This CDR3 region has 14 residues. Germline V CDR1 and CDR2: LNHDA, SQIVND (reference sequence). V dropped 9 bases and J dropped 0 bases, with 15 bases sitting between them. DNA for the CDR3: TGTGCCAGCCCCTCCCGGGGTTACTCCTACGAGCAGTACTTC. Residues: CASPSRGYSYEQYF.

The chain is built from TRBV7-9 and TRBJ2-7; D is unclear. V was shortened by 5 bases and J by 3 bases, with 14 bases between the two germline ends. Looked up from germline, CDR1 is SEHNR and CDR2 is FQNEAQ (reference sequence). The CDR3 is 14 residues long. The CDR3 region is CASSPRRLHYEQYF. The CDR3 nucleotides read TGTGCCAGCAGCCCCCGTCGACTCCACTACGAGCAGTACTTC.

The table lists this clone with a count of one. The sample has other DNA sequences that encode this CDR3 too. The V call is TRBV18, the J call TRBJ2-3; 9 bases match TRBD2. The V gene end was trimmed by 0 bases and the J gene end by 2 bases; junction bases not matched to a gene: 3. The CDR3 is 16 amino acids. Germline loops: CDR1 KGHSH, CDR2 LQKENI. CDR3 nucleotide sequence: TGTGCCAGCTCACCACCCAGCGGGGGGCTCACAGATACGCAGTATTTT. Its protein is CASSPPSGGLTDTQYF.

J is TRBJ2-5 and V is TRBV29-1, with D perhaps matching TRBD2 (5 bases). Germline values: CDR1 SQVTM, CDR2 ANQGSEA. The V gene lost 2 bases and the J gene lost 5 bases, with 12 bases spanning the gap. CDR3 length: 13 residues. The CDR3 DNA is TGCAGCGTTGAACGGCTAGCCGGCGAGACCCAGTACTTC. Its translation is CSVERLAGETQYF.

This chain links TRBV5-5 with TRBJ2-2; D remains ambiguous. Trimming took 2 bases from V and 6 from J, leaving 8 bases between them. In germline, CDR1 is SGHKS, CDR2 YYEKEE (reference sequence). The CDR3 length is 13 residues. CDR3 in DNA: TGTGCCAGCAGCTTACTGCCGTCCGGGGAGCTGTTTTTT. It yields the protein CASSLLPSGELFF.

With respect to this clone: An end of the junction does not agree with germline; a read error may underlie this. J is TRBJ2-3 and V is TRBV5-1; TRBD1 aligns across 7 bases. Germline V CDR1 and CDR2: SGHRS, YFSETQ. The CDR3 has 15 residues. CDR3 bases: TGCGCCAGCAGTTTGGACAGGCCCACGCCGGATACGCAGTATTTT. Amino acids: CASSLDRPTPDTQYF. The full variable domain, rest sourced from reference TRBV5-1 and TRBJ2-3, is KAGVTQTPRYLIKTRGQQVTLSCSPISGHRSVSWYQQTPGQGLQFLFEYFSETQRNKGNFPGRFSGRQFSNSRSEMNVSTLELGDSALYLCASSLDRPTPDTQYFGPGTRLTVL.

This clone was recorded only once. The chain recombines TRBV7-2 with TRBJ1-2, with D perhaps matching TRBD1 (6 bases). The CDR3 is 13 amino acids. The germline gives CDR1 SGHTA, CDR2 FQGNSA. The V gene lost 6 bases and the J gene lost 3 bases, with 11 bases spanning the gap. CDR3 sequence (DNA): TGTGCCAGCAGTCTAGGGGGGGACTATGGCTACACCTTC. It specifies CASSLGGDYGYTF.

The V gene is TRBV5-1, the J gene TRBJ1-2, with D perhaps matching TRBD1 (5 bases). The CDR3 loop spans 14 amino acids. Germline lookup yields CDR1 SGHRS and CDR2 YFSETQ. V shed 7 bases and J shed 0 bases, with 13 bases lying between them. This CDR3 is CASSGAAANYGYTF. In DNA form, the CDR3 reads TGCGCCAGCTCTGGGGCAGCAGCTAACTATGGCTACACCTTC.

J is TRBJ2-5 and V is TRBV9, with TRBD2 as a possible D gene (6 bases). Trimming cost V 3 bases and J 4 bases, with 13 bases left between them. Germline values: CDR1 SGDLS, CDR2 YYNGEE. The CDR3 has 14 amino acids. The chain's CDR3 is CASSALAGRETQYF. In nucleotides, the CDR3 is TGTGCCAGCAGCGCCCTCGCGGGACGAGAGACCCAGTACTTC. Supplemented by reference TRBV9 and TRBJ2-5, the full variable domain reads DSGVTQTPKHLITATGQRVTLRCSPRSGDLSVYWYQQSLDQGLQFLIQYYNGEERAKGNILERFSAQQFPDLHSELNLSSLELGDSALYFCASSALAGRETQYFGPGTRLLVL.

The chain carries TRBV19 and TRBJ1-1; 7 positions agree with TRBD1. Trimming at V came to 7 bases and at J to 11 bases, leaving 10 bases not matched to a gene. The CDR3 is made up of 12 amino acids. Germline assignment: CDR1 LNHDA and CDR2 SQIVND (reference sequence). Here the CDR3 reads CASKGGLNLAFF. The CDR3 DNA reads as TGTGCCAGTAAAGGGGGCCTTAATTTGGCTTTCTTT.